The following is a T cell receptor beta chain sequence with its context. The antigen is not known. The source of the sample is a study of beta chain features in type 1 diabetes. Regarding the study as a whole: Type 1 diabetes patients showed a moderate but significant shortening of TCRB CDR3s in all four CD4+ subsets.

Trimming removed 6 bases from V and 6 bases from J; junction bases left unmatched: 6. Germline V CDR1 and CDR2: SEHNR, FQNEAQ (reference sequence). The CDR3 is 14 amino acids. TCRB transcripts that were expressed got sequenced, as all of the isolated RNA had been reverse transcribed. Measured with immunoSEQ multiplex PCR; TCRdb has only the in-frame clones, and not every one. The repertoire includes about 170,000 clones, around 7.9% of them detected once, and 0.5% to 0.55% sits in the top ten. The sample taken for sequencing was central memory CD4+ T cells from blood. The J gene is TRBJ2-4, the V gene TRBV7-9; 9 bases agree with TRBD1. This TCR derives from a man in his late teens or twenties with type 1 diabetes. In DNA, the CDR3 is TGTGCCAGCAGTCCACAGGGGGCCCGAAACATTCAGTACTTC. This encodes CASSPQGARNIQYF.